This T cell receptor beta chain is from a study of blood T cell repertoires in COVID-19. The overall study: T cells, B-cell-depleted T cells, or PBMCs supplied cDNA or gDNA.

The J segment lost 8 bases and the V segment lost 3 bases, leaving 6 bases of the junction unmatched. Looked up from germline, CDR1 is KGHDR and CDR2 is SFDVKD. The length of the CDR3 is 17 residues. Here immunoSEQ multiplex PCR was the method, and the copy in TCRdb shows in-frame clones only, minus some. The data hold 45,000 or so clones, with 87% observed a single time. Input material: peripheral blood. The sequence came from a woman older than 75 in a cohort sampled during active or convalescent COVID-19. The rearrangement uses TRBV24-1 and TRBJ2-1, with TRBD2 identical over 16 bases. The CDR3 loop reads CATSDPGLAGGSDEQFF. DNA for the CDR3: TGTGCCACCAGTGATCCGGGACTAGCGGGAGGGTCGGATGAGCAGTTCTTC.